This paragraph reports one TCR beta chain. The germline gives CDR1 MDHEN, CDR2 SYDVKM. Trimming removed 7 bases from V and 9 bases from J, with 19 bases in between. The CDR3 consists of 13 residues. Sequenced by immunoSEQ multiplex PCR; TCRdb stores in-frame clones only, minus some. This sample has tens of thousands of clones, with roughly 96% found just once. This record comes from a study of technical replicates of blood from a handful of donors. The sequence derives from a human donor in good health. The chain employs TRBV28 and TRBJ2-7, with D possibly matching TRBD1 (6 bases). The sequenced sample was T cells isolated from PBMCs. In nucleotides, the CDR3 is TGTGCCAGCAAGGGACATCAGTACGAGAGGCAGTACTTC. Its protein is CASKGHQYERQYF.